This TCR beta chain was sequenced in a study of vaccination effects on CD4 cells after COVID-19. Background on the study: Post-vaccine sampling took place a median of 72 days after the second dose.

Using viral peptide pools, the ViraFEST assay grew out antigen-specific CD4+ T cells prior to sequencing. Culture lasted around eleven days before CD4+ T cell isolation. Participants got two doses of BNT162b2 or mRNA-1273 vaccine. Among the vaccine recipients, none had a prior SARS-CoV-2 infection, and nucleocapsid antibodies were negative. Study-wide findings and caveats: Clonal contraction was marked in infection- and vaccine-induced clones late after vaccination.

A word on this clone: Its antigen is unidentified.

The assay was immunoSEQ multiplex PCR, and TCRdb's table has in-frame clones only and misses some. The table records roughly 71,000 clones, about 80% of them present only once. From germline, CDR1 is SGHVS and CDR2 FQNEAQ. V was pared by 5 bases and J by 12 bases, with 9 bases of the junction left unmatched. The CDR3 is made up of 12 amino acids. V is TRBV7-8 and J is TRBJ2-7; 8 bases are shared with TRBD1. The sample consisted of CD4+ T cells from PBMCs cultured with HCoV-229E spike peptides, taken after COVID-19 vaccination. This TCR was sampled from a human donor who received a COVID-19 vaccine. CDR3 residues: CASSHGQGFLYV. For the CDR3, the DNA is TGTGCCAGCAGCCATGGACAGGGTTTTCTGTACGTC.